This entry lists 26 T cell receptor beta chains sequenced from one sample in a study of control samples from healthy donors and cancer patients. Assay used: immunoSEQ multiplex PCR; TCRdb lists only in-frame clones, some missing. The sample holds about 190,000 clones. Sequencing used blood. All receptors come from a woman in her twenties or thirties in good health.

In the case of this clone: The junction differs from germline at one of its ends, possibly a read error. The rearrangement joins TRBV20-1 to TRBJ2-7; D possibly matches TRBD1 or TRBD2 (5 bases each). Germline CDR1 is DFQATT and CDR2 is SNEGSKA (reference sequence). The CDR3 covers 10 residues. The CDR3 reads CSAAGTQKLF. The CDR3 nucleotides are TGCAGTGCTGCCGGGACCCAGAAGCTCTTC.

CDR3 in amino acids: CASSYSSRSQGYTF. As DNA, the CDR3 is TGTGCCAGCAGTTACTCGTCTCGCAGCCAGGGCTACACCTTC. The chain uses TRBV6-2 or TRBV6-3 and TRBJ1-2; no clear D. Per germline, CDR1 MNHEY and CDR2 SVGEGT. CDR3 length: 14 residues. V gave up 0 bases and J gave up 8 bases, with 13 bases separating them.

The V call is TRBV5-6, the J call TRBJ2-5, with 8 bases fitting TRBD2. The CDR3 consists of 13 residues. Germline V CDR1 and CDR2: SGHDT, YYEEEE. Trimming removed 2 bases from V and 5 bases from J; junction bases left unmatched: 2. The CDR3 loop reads CASSFPGGETQYF. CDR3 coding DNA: TGTGCCAGCAGCTTTCCGGGAGGGGAGACCCAGTACTTC.

The CDR3 DNA follows: TGTGCCAGCAGGTCCGGGACTAGCGACTACAATGAGCAGTTCTTC. Translating gives CASRSGTSDYNEQFF. The rearrangement uses TRBV6-6 and TRBJ2-1; 10 bases match TRBD2. The J segment lost 3 bases and the V segment lost 6 bases, leaving 5 bases of the junction unmatched. This CDR3 has 15 residues. Germline CDR1 MNHNY, CDR2 SVGAGI (reference sequence).

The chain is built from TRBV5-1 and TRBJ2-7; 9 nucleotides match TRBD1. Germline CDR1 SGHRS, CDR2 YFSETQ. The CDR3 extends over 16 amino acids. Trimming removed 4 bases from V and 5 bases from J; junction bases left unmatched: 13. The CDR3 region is CASSTTAGTGYHEQYF. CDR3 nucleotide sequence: TGCGCCAGCAGCACAACGGCCGGGACAGGGTATCACGAGCAGTACTTC.

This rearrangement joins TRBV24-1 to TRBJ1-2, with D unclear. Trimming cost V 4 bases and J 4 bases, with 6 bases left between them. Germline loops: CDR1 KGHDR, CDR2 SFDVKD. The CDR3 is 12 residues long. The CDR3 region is CATSEGGYGYTF. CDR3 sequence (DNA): TGTGCCACCAGTGAAGGAGGCTATGGCTACACCTTC.

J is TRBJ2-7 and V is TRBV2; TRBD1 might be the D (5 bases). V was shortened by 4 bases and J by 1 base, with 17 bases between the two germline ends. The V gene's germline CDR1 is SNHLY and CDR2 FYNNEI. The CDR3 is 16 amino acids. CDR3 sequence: CASSVVSQGTSYEQYF. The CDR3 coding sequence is TGTGCCAGCAGTGTAGTTTCGCAGGGTACATCCTACGAGCAGTACTTC.

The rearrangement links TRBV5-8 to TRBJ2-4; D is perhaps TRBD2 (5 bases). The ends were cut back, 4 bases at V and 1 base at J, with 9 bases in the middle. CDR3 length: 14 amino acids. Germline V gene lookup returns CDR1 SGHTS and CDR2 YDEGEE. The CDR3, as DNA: TGTGCCAGCAGCGCCGCGGGTGCCAAAAACATTCAGTACTTC. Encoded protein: CASSAAGAKNIQYF. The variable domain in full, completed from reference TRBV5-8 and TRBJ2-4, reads EAGVTQSPTHLIKTRGQQATLRCSPISGHTSVYWYQQALGLGLQFLLWYDEGEERNRGNFPPRFSGRQFPNYSSELNVNALELEDSALYLCASSAAGAKNIQYFGAGTRLSVL.

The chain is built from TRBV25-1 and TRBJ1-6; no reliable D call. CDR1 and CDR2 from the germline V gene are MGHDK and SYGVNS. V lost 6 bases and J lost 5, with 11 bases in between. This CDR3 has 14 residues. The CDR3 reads CASRGPRNNSPLHF. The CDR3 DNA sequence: TGTGCCAGCAGAGGACCGCGGAATAATTCACCCCTCCACTTT.

The DNA for the CDR3 is TGTGCCTGGAAATTAAGGACAGGGGGCTGGTATGGCTACACCTTC. Translation: CAWKLRTGGWYGYTF. J is TRBJ1-2 and V is TRBV30, with TRBD1 matching 11 bases. The J segment lost 5 bases and the V segment lost 4 bases, leaving 9 bases of the junction unmatched. Looked up from germline, CDR1 is GTSNPN and CDR2 is SVGIG (reference sequence). The CDR3 length is 15 residues.

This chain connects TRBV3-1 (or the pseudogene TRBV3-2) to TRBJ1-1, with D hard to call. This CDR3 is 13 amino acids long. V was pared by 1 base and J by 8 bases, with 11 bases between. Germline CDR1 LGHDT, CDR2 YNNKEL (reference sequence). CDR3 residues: CASSQGPRGEAFF. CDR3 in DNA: TGTGCCAGCAGCCAAGGTCCCCGAGGGGAAGCTTTCTTT.

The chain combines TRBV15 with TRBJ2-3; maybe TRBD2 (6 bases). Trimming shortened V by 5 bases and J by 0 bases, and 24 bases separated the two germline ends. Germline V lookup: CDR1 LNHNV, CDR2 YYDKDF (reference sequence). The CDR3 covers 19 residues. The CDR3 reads CATSFGTGVRIRSTDTQYF. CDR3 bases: TGTGCCACCAGCTTCGGGACGGGGGTCCGAATCAGGAGCACAGATACGCAGTATTTT.

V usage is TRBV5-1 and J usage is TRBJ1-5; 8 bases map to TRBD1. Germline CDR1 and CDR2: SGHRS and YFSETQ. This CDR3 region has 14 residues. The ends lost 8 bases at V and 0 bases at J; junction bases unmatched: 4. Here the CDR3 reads CASGTGNSNQPQHF. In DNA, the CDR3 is TGCGCCAGTGGGACAGGCAATAGCAATCAGCCCCAGCATTTT.

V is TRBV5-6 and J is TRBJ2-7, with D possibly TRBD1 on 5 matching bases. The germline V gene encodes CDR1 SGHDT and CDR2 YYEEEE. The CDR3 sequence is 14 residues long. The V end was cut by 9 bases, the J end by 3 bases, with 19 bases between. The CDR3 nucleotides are TGTGCCACCAAATATCAGGGCGAAGGCTACGAGCAGTACTTC. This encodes CATKYQGEGYEQYF.

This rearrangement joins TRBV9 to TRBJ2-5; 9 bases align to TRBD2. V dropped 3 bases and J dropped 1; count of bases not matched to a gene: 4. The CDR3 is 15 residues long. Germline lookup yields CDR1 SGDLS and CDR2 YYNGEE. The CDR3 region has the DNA TGTGCCAGCAGCGCCAGCGGGGGGTTCCAAGAGACCCAGTACTTC. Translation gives CASSASGGFQETQYF. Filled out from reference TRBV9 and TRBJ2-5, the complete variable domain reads DSGVTQTPKHLITATGQRVTLRCSPRSGDLSVYWYQQSLDQGLQFLIQYYNGEERAKGNILERFSAQQFPDLHSELNLSSLELGDSALYFCASSASGGFQETQYFGPGTRLLVL.

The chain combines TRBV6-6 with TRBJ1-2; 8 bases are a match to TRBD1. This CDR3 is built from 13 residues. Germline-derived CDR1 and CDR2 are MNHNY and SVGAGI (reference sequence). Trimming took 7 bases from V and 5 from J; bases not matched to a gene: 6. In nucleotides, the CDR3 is TGTGCCAGCACCCCGACAGGGGCGTATGGCTACACCTTC. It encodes CASTPTGAYGYTF.

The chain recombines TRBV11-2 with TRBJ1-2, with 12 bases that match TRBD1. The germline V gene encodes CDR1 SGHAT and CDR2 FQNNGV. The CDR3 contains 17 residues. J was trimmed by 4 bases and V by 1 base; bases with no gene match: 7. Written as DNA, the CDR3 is TGTGCCAGCAGCTTAGGGCTCCCGGGACAGGGGGCCTATGGCTACACCTTC. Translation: CASSLGLPGQGAYGYTF.

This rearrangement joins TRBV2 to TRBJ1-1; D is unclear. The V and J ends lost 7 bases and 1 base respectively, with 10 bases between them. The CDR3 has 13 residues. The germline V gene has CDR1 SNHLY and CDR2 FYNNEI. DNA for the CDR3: TGTGCCAGCAACGGACGGGCGAACACTGAAGCTTTCTTT. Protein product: CASNGRANTEAFF.

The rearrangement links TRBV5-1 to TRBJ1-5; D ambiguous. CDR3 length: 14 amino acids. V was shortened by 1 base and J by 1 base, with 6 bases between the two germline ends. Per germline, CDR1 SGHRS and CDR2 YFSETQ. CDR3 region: CASSLMGSNQPQHF. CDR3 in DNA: TGCGCCAGCAGCTTGATGGGCAGCAATCAGCCCCAGCATTTT.

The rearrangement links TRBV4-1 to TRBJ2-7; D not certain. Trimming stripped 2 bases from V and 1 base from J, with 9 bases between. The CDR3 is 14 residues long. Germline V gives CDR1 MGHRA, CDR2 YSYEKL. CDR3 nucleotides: TGCGCCAGCAGCCAACAGGACGGGTCCTACGAGCAGTACTTC. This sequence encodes CASSQQDGSYEQYF.

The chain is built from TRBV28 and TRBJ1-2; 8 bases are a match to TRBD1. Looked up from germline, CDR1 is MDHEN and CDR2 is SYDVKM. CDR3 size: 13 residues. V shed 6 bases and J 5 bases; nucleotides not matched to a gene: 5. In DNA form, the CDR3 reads TGTGCCAGCAGGACAGGGGCTTTTTATGGCTACACCTTC. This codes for CASRTGAFYGYTF.

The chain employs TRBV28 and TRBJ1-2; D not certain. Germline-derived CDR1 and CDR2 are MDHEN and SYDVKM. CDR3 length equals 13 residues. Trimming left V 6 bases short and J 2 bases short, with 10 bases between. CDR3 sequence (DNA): TGTGCCAGCAGCCCCGACAAGAACTATGGCTACACCTTC. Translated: CASSPDKNYGYTF.

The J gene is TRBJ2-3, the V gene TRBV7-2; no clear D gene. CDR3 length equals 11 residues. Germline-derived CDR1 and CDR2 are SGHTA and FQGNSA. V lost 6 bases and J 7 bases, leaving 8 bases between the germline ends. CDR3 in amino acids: CASRLWNTQYF. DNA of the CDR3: TGTGCCAGCAGGCTTTGGAATACGCAGTATTTT.

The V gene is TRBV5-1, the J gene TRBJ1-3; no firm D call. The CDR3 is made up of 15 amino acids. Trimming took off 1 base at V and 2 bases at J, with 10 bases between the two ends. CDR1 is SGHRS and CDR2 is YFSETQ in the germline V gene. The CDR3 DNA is TGCGCCAGCAGCTTGAACCGAGACACTGGAAACACCATATATTTT. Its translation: CASSLNRDTGNTIYF.

In DNA, the CDR3 is TGTGCCAGCAGCTTAGAAGTCCCAGCCTACAATGAGCAGTTCTTC. Translating it yields CASSLEVPAYNEQFF. The rearrangement joins TRBV7-2 to TRBJ2-1; D gene ambiguous. The V gene lost 1 base and the J gene lost 2 bases, with 9 bases spanning the gap. Germline V CDR1 and CDR2: SGHTA, FQGNSA. The length of the CDR3 is 15 residues.

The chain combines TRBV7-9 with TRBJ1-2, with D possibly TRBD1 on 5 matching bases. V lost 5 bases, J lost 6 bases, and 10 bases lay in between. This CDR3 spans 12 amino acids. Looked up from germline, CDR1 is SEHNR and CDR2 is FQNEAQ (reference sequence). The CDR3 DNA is TGTGCCAGCAGCCGCGGGGCCGATGGCTACACCTTC. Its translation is CASSRGADGYTF. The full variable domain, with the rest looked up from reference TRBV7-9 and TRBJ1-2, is DTGVSQNPRHKITKRGQNVTFRCDPISEHNRLYWYRQTLGQGPEFLTYFQNEAQLEKSRLLSDRFSAERPKGSFSTLEIQRTEQGDSAMYLCASSRGADGYTFGSGTRLTVV.